One sample yielded the 8 T cell receptor beta chains listed below, sequenced in a study of breast tumors, draining lymph nodes, adjacent tissues. MiXCR was run by TCRdb on the multiplex PCR reads, yielding one entry per CDR3 protein. The sample includes 13,000 or so distinct CDR3 sequences, about three fifths of them seen just once. The sample taken for sequencing was tumor-adjacent breast tissue. All receptors come from a female donor with breast cancer. Some clones in this sample may be carry-over from other donors' samples.

The chain links TRBV6-5 to TRBJ1-5, with D possibly being TRBD1 (6 bases). Germline V gives CDR1 MNHEY, CDR2 SVGAGI. This CDR3 contains 15 residues. The V end was cut by 6 bases, the J end by 1 base, with 13 bases between. CDR3 DNA: TGTGCCAGCAGACCAACAGGGTTGAGCAATCAGCCCCAGCATTTT. It translates to CASRPTGLSNQPQHF.

The V and J genes are TRBV4-1 and TRBJ1-5; no definite D call. Trimming took off 2 bases at V and 7 bases at J, with 12 bases between the two ends. CDR1 and CDR2 from the germline V gene are MGHRA and YSYEKL. CDR3 size: 14 residues. As DNA, the CDR3 is TGCGCCAGCAGCCAAAGAAATTCGGACCAGCCCCAGCATTTT. Amino acid sequence: CASSQRNSDQPQHF.

The J gene is TRBJ2-7, the V gene TRBV4-2; weak D call: TRBD1 (5 bases). Deletions cut 9 bases from V and 0 bases from J, with 18 bases between. Germline V gene sequence: CDR1 LGHNA, CDR2 YNFKEQ. This CDR3 is 15 amino acids long. DNA of the CDR3: TGTGCCAGTAGTACCTGGCCAGGGATCTCCTACGAGCAGTACTTC. It specifies CASSTWPGISYEQYF.

The J gene is TRBJ1-6, the V gene TRBV15; 7 bases are shared with TRBD1. The CDR3 sequence is 15 residues long. The junction had 3 bases not matched to a gene; V was cut back by 0 bases and J by 7 bases. Germline CDR1 is LNHNV and CDR2 is YYDKDF (reference sequence). CDR3 bases: TGTGCCACCAGCAGAGATCGACAGGGAAATTCACCCCTCCACTTT. Translating gives CATSRDRQGNSPLHF.

V usage is TRBV5-1 and J usage is TRBJ2-5; 13 bases line up with TRBD2. Trimming cost V 3 bases and J 5 bases; bases outside gene matches: 4. This CDR3 comprises 15 residues. The germline V gene encodes CDR1 SGHRS and CDR2 YFSETQ. This chain's CDR3 is CASSSQTSGRETQYF. For the CDR3, the DNA is TGCGCCAGCAGCTCCCAGACTAGCGGGAGGGAGACCCAGTACTTC.

This clonotype was observed at least ten times. The genes are TRBV5-5 and TRBJ2-6; D unresolved. Germline CDR1 is SGHKS and CDR2 is YYEKEE (reference sequence). The ends were cut back, 1 base at V and 4 bases at J, with 9 bases in the middle. The CDR3 sequence is 15 residues long. The CDR3 is CASSLTGSGANVLTF. The CDR3 bases are TGTGCCAGCAGCTTGACTGGGTCCGGGGCCAACGTCCTGACTTTC.

This clonotype is judged medium-sized (0.01 to 0.1%). The V and J genes are TRBV9 and TRBJ2-5, with 7 bases matching TRBD1. The CDR3 is made up of 16 amino acids. Losses at the gene ends were 4 bases for V and 4 bases for J; bases not matched to a gene: 13. Germline assignment: CDR1 SGDLS and CDR2 YYNGEE. CDR3 residues: CASSPSNGAGGETQYF. CDR3 in DNA: TGTGCCAGCAGCCCATCCAACGGGGCAGGGGGAGAGACCCAGTACTTC.

The chain carries TRBV7-3 and TRBJ2-6; no clear D gene. From germline, CDR1 is SGHTA and CDR2 FQGTGA. V lost 7 bases, J lost 0 bases, and 22 bases lay in between. The CDR3 is 19 residues long. CDR3 sequence reads: CASTLPPGAPTSGANVLTF. CDR3 in DNA: TGTGCCAGCACCCTCCCACCGGGTGCCCCCACCTCTGGGGCCAACGTCCTGACTTTC.